Below are 15 T cell receptor beta chains sequenced from a single sample in a study of T cell repertoires in cytomegalovirus infection. These receptors' antigens are unknown. TCRdb redid the calling of the reads with MiXCR, one entry per CDR3 protein. The repertoire consists of about 920,000 distinct CDR3 sequences, with under 40% occurring once and the leading ten covering 13%. The input for sequencing was cultured CD8+ T cells from PBMCs, taken from culture after CMV antigen stimulation. The receptor source for this set is a human donor in good health (CMV status not recorded). Some clones in this sample may be carry-over from other donors' samples.

This clonotype was seen a few times. The rearrangement uses TRBV10-1 and TRBJ1-6, with D perhaps matching TRBD1 (5 bases). The CDR3 runs 15 residues. V dropped 6 bases and J dropped 6 bases, with 15 bases sitting between them. Germline V gene lookup returns CDR1 WNHNN and CDR2 SYGVQD (reference sequence). The CDR3, as DNA: TGCGCCAGCAGCGCCGGGACCCTCGGTAATTCACCCCTCCACTTT. This encodes CASSAGTLGNSPLHF.

The chain employs TRBV7-4 and TRBJ1-5; 9 bases map to TRBD1. This CDR3 has 19 amino acids. J gave up 6 bases and V 1 base, and 16 bases lay outside the gene matches. The germline gives CDR1 SGHVT, CDR2 SQSDAQ. The CDR3 sequence: CASSLGKTGTGNWGQPQHF. CDR3 bases: TGTGCCAGCAGCTTAGGAAAAACCGGGACAGGGAATTGGGGTCAGCCCCAGCATTTT.

This clonotype was detected a few times. The rearrangement links TRBV20-1 to TRBJ2-1, with D possibly matching TRBD2 (6 bases). Trimming shortened V by 0 bases and J by 7 bases, and 13 bases separated the two germline ends. CDR1 is DFQATT, CDR2 SNEGSKA, per germline (reference sequence). CDR3 length: 14 residues. The CDR3 nucleotides read TGCAGTGCTAGAGATGGGGCTAGCGAGAATGAGCAGTTCTTC. Translated: CSARDGASENEQFF.

This clonotype was detected ten times or more. One end of the junction varies from germline; a read error may be responsible. The chain is built from TRBV7-9 and TRBJ1-2; D unresolved. Germline loops: CDR1 SEHNR, CDR2 FQNEAQ (reference sequence). CDR3 length equals 13 residues. CDR3: CASSLAANYGYTF. The CDR3, as DNA: TGTGCCAGCAGCCTAGCAGCTAACTATGGCTACACCTTC.

This clonotype has a handful of counts. The chain has TRBV4-3 and TRBJ1-1, with D uncertain. CDR1 and CDR2 (germline): LGHNA, YSLEER. The CDR3 covers 15 residues. V was clipped by 3 bases and J by 7 bases, with 18 bases between them. Here the CDR3 reads CASSQDRAPVYEAFF. The DNA for the CDR3 is TGCGCCAGCAGCCAGGACCGGGCCCCGGTATATGAAGCTTTCTTT.

This clonotype was observed a few times. The chain joins TRBV7-8 to TRBJ1-1, with 10 positions matching TRBD1. Losses at the gene ends were 1 base for V and 1 base for J; bases not matched to a gene: 9. Germline lookup yields CDR1 SGHVS and CDR2 FQNEAQ. The CDR3 runs 18 residues. The CDR3 DNA follows: TGTGCCAGCAGCTTAGTCAGAAAGGGACAGGGGAGGAACACTGAAGCTTTCTTT. This codes for CASSLVRKGQGRNTEAFF.

The sample holds a few counts of this clonotype. This sequence joins TRBV7-6 and TRBJ2-1; either TRBD1 or TRBD2 may fit D (5 bases each). The length of the CDR3 is 16 residues. Per germline, CDR1 SGHVS and CDR2 FNYEAQ. V lost 5 bases and J 4 bases, leaving 18 bases between the germline ends. The DNA for the CDR3 is TGTGCCAGCAGCCCGGATAGTCGGGGCGGGTACAATGAGCAGTTCTTC. It yields the protein CASSPDSRGGYNEQFF.

This clonotype showed up many times. Written as DNA, the CDR3 is TGTGCCAGCAGGCCGGACTCTGGGGCCAACGTCCTGACTTTC. Protein sequence: CASRPDSGANVLTF. This sequence joins TRBV25-1 and TRBJ2-6; the D is unclear. Trimming pared 6 bases from V and 0 bases from J, leaving 6 bases between. The CDR3 is made up of 14 amino acids. Per the germline V gene, CDR1 is MGHDK and CDR2 is SYGVNS.

The genes are TRBV12-3 or TRBV12-4 and TRBJ2-1; TRBD2 agrees at 12 bases. After removal of 3 bases from V and 0 bases from J, the junction contained 9 bases not matched to a gene. The CDR3 covers 19 residues. DNA of the CDR3: TGTGCCAGCAGTTTCCCAACTAGCGGGGGGACAAGCTCCTACAATGAGCAGTTCTTC. This encodes CASSFPTSGGTSSYNEQFF.

The chain is built from TRBV10-3 and TRBJ1-2; D is unresolved. CDR3 length: 15 amino acids. The V gene's germline CDR1 is ENHRY and CDR2 SYGVKD. The ends were cut back, 10 bases at V and 0 bases at J, with 18 bases in the middle. This CDR3 is CATSETATTNYGYTF. The CDR3 region has the DNA TGTGCCACCTCAGAGACCGCGACTACTAACTATGGCTACACCTTC.

The rearrangement links TRBV9 to TRBJ2-1; 11 nucleotides match TRBD2. The CDR3 extends over 19 amino acids. V was pared by 6 bases and J by 6 bases, with 20 bases of the junction left unmatched. Looked up from germline, CDR1 is SGDLS and CDR2 is YYNGEE. The CDR3 loop is CASTCRGGIGTSGVNEQFF. CDR3 nucleotides: TGTGCCAGCACCTGTAGAGGGGGGATCGGGACTAGCGGAGTCAATGAGCAGTTCTTC.

This chain uses TRBV7-2 with TRBJ2-1, with 10 bases that match TRBD2. J gave up 2 bases and V 7 bases, and 8 bases lay outside the gene matches. CDR1 is SGHTA, CDR2 FQGNSA, per germline. The CDR3 is 16 amino acids. Here the CDR3 reads CASTPGSGGAYNEQFF. As DNA, the CDR3 is TGTGCCAGCACCCCGGGAAGCGGGGGGGCCTACAATGAGCAGTTCTTC.

The chain has TRBV19 and TRBJ1-5; TRBD1 is a possible D gene (6 bases). From germline, CDR1 is LNHDA and CDR2 SQIVND (reference sequence). The CDR3 runs 17 residues. V was pared by 4 bases and J by 1 base, with 17 bases between. CDR3 bases: TGTGCCAGTAGTACCACCCCAACAGGGTTGAGCAATCAGCCCCAGCATTTT. Its translation is CASSTTPTGLSNQPQHF. Based on the CDR3 plus reference TRBV19 and TRBJ1-5, the full variable domain is DGGITQSPKYLFRKEGQNVTLSCEQNLNHDAMYWYRQDPGQGLRLIYYSQIVNDFQKGDIAEGYSVSREKKESFPLTVTSAQKNPTAFYLCASSTTPTGLSNQPQHFGDGTRLSIL.

With respect to this clonotype: An end of the junction does not agree with germline; a read error may underlie this. The chain couples TRBV6-5 to TRBJ1-3, with a tentative D call TRBD1 (5 bases). Looked up from germline, CDR1 is MNHEY and CDR2 is SVGAGI. CDR3 length equals 14 residues. CDR3 sequence reads: CANSQQDGGNTIYF. The CDR3 DNA sequence: TGTGCCAACAGTCAACAGGATGGTGGAAACACCATATATTTT.

Notes on this clonotype: One junction end disagrees with the germline gene, perhaps due to a read error. The chain has TRBV2 and TRBJ2-1; 11 nucleotides align to TRBD1. This CDR3 contains 14 residues. The germline V gene has CDR1 SNHLY and CDR2 FYNNEI. CDR3 nucleotides: TGTGCCAGCAGGGACAGGGGGCCCTACAATGTGCAGTTCTTC. This codes for CASRDRGPYNVQFF. The variable domain in full, with the rest retrieved from reference TRBV2 and TRBJ2-1, is EPEVTQTPSHQVTQMGQEVILRCVPISNHLYFYWYRQILGQKVEFLVSFYNNEISEKSEIFDDQFSVERPDGSNFTLKIRSTKLEDSAMYFCASRDRGPYNVQFFGPGTRLTVL.